This T cell receptor (beta chain) comes out of a study of blood T cells in healthy people across ages. Findings and caveats of the study: From one million sequenced T cells, diversity estimates were lower bounds.

Per sample, extraction of total RNA gave at least 5.5 micrograms in every case. Trimming removed 8 bases from V and 8 bases from J, with 13 bases in between. The CDR3 contains 12 residues. The germline V gene encodes CDR1 MDHEN and CDR2 SYDVKM. A J-beta primer mix and a sample-barcoded 5' primer were used in a second PCR of roughly 6 to 11 cycles. One entry per CDR3 protein results from TCRdb running MiXCR on the 5' RACE reads. The table has about 580,000 distinct CDR3 sequences, around half seen once; the top ten hold around 23%. Of note for this clonotype: Antigen unknown.

The source material was blood. The V call is TRBV28, the J call TRBJ2-1; the D is unclear. This clonotype was sampled from a man at least 80 years old in good health. The CDR3, as DNA: TGTGCCAGCGGAACCTCGAGCGATGAGCAGTTCTTC. Its protein product is CASGTSSDEQFF.